One T cell receptor (beta chain) is described in this entry. Antigen: not known. The patients who served as multiple sclerosis controls were treatment-naive and had stable or active relapsing-remitting disease that fulfilled the revised McDonald criteria. This entry is derived from a study of CD8 T cells in Susac syndrome. Study results and limitations: The relatively small number of individuals in the TCR sequencing and HLA analysis was acknowledged by the study.

The CDR3 length is 15 residues. CDR1 and CDR2 (germline): SGDLS, YYNGEE. The germline V and J ends were trimmed by 4 bases and 4 bases, with 15 bases remaining between them. Random hexamers were used to reverse transcribe an amount of roughly 0.45 to 1 ug RNA. An immunoSEQ multiplex PCR generated amplified TCR beta CDR3 products spanning 54 Vbeta and 13 Jbeta. TCRdb used MiXCR to reprocess the immunoSEQ multiplex PCR reads, holding one entry per CDR3 protein. The sample lists 45,000 to 60,000 distinct CDR3 sequences; around 93% were seen once. The V gene is TRBV9, the J gene TRBJ2-1; D gene ambiguous. The TCR sequence derives from a human donor with multiple sclerosis. Material: CD8+ T cells from PBMCs. Written as DNA, the CDR3 is TGTGCCAGCAGCCCCGAAATAGCAGATTACAATGAGCAGTTCTTC. It translates to CASSPEIADYNEQFF.